This T cell receptor beta chain was identified during a study of cytomegalovirus exposure and HLA in healthy donors. Study information: In terms of ancestry, the Caucasian-associated cluster contained roughly 81% of the 398 genotyped donors. Study observations and caveats: Some segments of the V type, notably TRBV6-2 and TRBV6-3, were excluded as indistinguishable. An Asian-associated ancestry cluster reportedly showed fewer N-insertions than the approximately 690-donor mean in a later analysis.

Worth noting for this clone: Its cognate antigen is unknown.

Researchers ran the PCR with 60 Vbeta and 13 Jbeta primers. Data came from immunoSEQ multiplex PCR; TCRdb stores just in-frame clones and leaves some out. This sample's clone table lists some 140,000 clones. In germline, CDR1 is WSHSY, CDR2 SAAADI. V lost 6 bases to trimming and J lost 10 bases, with 15 bases between them. The CDR3 has 12 residues. Input material: PBMCs. The source is a woman aged 40 to 50 in good health and CMV-seronegative. The chain employs TRBV10-2 and TRBJ1-1; no clear D. CDR3 residues: CASSLSLRGAFF. The CDR3, as DNA: TGCGCCAGCAGCCTCTCACTCCGGGGAGCTTTCTTT.